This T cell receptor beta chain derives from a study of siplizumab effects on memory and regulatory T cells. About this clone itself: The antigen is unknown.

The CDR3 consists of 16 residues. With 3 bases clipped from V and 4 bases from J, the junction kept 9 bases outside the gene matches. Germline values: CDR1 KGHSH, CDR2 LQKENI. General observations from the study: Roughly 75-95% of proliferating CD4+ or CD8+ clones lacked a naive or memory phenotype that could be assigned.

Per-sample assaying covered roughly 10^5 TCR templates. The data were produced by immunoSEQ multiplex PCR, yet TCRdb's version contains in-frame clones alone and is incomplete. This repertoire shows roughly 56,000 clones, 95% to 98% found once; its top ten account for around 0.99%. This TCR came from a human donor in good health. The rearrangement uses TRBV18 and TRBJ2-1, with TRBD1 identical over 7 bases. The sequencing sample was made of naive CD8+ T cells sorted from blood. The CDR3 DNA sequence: TGTGCCAGCTCACCGAACTCCGGGACAGTTTACAATGAGCAGTTCTTC. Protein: CASSPNSGTVYNEQFF. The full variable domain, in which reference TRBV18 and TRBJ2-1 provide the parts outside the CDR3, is NAGVMQNPRHLVRRRGQEARLRCSPMKGHSHVYWYRQLPEEGLKFMVYLQKENIIDESGMPKERFSAEFPKEGPSILRIQQVVRGDSAAYFCASSPNSGTVYNEQFFGPGTRLTVL.